Listed below are T cell receptor beta chains from one sample, sequenced in a study of T cell responses to AZD1222 COVID-19 vaccine. The data were produced by immunoSEQ multiplex PCR, yet TCRdb's version contains in-frame clones alone and is incomplete. The sample includes roughly 120,000 clones, about 92% of them seen just once. The source material was peripheral blood, sampled 28 days after the second AZD1222 dose. The receptors shown here come from an adult who received the AZD1222 COVID-19 vaccine. Each CDR3 is given with its conserved first and last residue. D genes are given only for firm matches. The size of a clone is reported for some rows only, either as once, few or many, or as a class for expanded clones.

D gene	clone size	V gene	J gene	CDR3 protein	CDR3 DNA
TRBD1	.	TRBV5-6	TRBJ2-5	CASSVEWDRAMETQYF	TGTGCCAGCAGCGTCGAGTGGGACAGGGCGATGGAGACCCAGTACTTC
TRBD1	.	TRBV5-4	TRBJ2-7	CASSSRQGRVLEQYF	TGTGCCAGCAGCTCCCGACAGGGTAGGGTTCTCGAGCAGTACTTC
.	.	TRBV5-1	TRBJ2-2	CASSFLVTNTGELFF	TGCGCCAGCAGCTTCTTGGTAACGAACACCGGGGAGCTGTTTTTT
.	.	TRBV2	TRBJ2-3	CASSEGRLTDTQYF	TGTGCCAGCAGTGAAGGGCGTCTGACAGATACGCAGTATTTT
TRBD1	.	TRBV29-1	TRBJ2-5	CSVDLGQGEETQYF	TGCAGCGTTGACCTGGGACAGGGGGAAGAGACCCAGTACTTC
TRBD1	.	TRBV9	TRBJ1-3	CASSAQGGLSPTIYF	TGTGCCAGCAGCGCCCAGGGGGGGCTTTCCCCCACCATATATTTT
TRBD1	few	TRBV6-2/TRBV6-3	TRBJ2-1	CASSSGQVVYNEQFF	TGTGCCAGCAGTAGCGGACAGGTTGTGTACAATGAGCAGTTCTTC
TRBD1	.	TRBV5-1	TRBJ1-1	CASKTRFDRESTEAFF	TGCGCCAGCAAGACTCGGTTCGACAGGGAGAGCACTGAAGCTTTCTTT
TRBD2	.	TRBV7-9	TRBJ2-5	CASSPQNRGGETQYF	TGTGCCAGCAGCCCTCAAAACCGGGGGGGAGAGACCCAGTACTTC
.	.	TRBV11-2	TRBJ2-3	CASSLMGAGDTQYF	TGTGCCAGCAGCTTAATGGGGGCAGGAGATACGCAGTATTTT
.	.	TRBV7-7	TRBJ2-2	CASSLETGSAIDGELFF	TGTGCCAGCAGCTTAGAAACGGGGTCGGCAATCGACGGGGAGCTGTTTTTT
TRBD2	.	TRBV7-2	TRBJ2-7	CASTGSGAYEQYF	TGTGCCAGCACGGGAAGCGGGGCCTACGAGCAGTACTTC
TRBD2	.	TRBV11-2	TRBJ2-3	CASSGRGVSTDTQYF	TGTGCCAGCAGCGGGAGGGGCGTTAGCACAGATACGCAGTATTTT
TRBD2	once	TRBV28	TRBJ2-2	CASSRTSVVAGELFF	TGTGCCAGCAGCAGGACTAGCGTAGTCGCCGGGGAGCTGTTTTTT
.	.	TRBV5-1	TRBJ1-6	CASSLVQGRRSPLHF	TGCGCCAGCAGCTTGGTGCAGGGGAGGCGTTCACCCCTCCACTTT
.	once	TRBV7-9	TRBJ1-1	CASSGGRGSMNTEAFF	TGTGCCAGCAGCGGCGGGCGGGGGAGTATGAACACTGAAGCTTTCTTT
.	.	TRBV6-5	TRBJ2-7	CASSYSQAYEQYF	TGTGCCAGCAGTTACTCCCAGGCCTACGAGCAGTACTTC
.	once	TRBV7-3	TRBJ2-3	CASSFGRITDTQYF	TGTGCCAGCAGCTTCGGGAGAATTACAGATACGCAGTATTTT
.	.	TRBV28	TRBJ1-5	CASSFYGLSNQPQHF	TGTGCCAGCAGTTTTTACGGTTTAAGCAATCAGCCCCAGCATTTT
TRBD1	.	TRBV6-2/TRBV6-3	TRBJ1-6	CASSYSRTGGAVRNSPLHF	TGTGCCAGCAGTTACTCGCGGACAGGGGGCGCGGTAAGGAATTCACCCCTCCACTTT
TRBD2	.	TRBV6-2/TRBV6-3	TRBJ2-7	CASSRRTSGDYEQYF	TGTGCCAGCAGTCGTCGGACTAGCGGGGATTACGAGCAGTACTTC
.	.	TRBV2	TRBJ2-5	CASSDGQPGTQYF	TGTGCCAGCAGTGATGGACAGCCAGGGACCCAGTACTTC
.	.	TRBV20-1	TRBJ2-3	CSASLRSTDTQYF	TGCAGTGCTAGTCTTCGTAGCACAGATACGCAGTATTTT
TRBD2	.	TRBV7-2	TRBJ2-5	CASSGLAGSQETQYF	TGTGCCAGCAGCGGACTAGCGGGGTCCCAAGAGACCCAGTACTTC
TRBD1	once	TRBV5-6	TRBJ1-2	CASSLVGTGNGYTF	TGTGCCAGCAGCTTGGTGGGGACAGGGAACGGCTACACCTTC
TRBD1	.	TRBV18	TRBJ1-1	CASSRGQNIAEAFF	TGTGCCAGCTCGCGGGGACAGAATATCGCTGAAGCTTTCTTT
.	.	TRBV6-2/TRBV6-3	TRBJ1-1	CASSTGRFTEAFF	TGTGCCAGCAGTACTGGCCGATTCACTGAAGCTTTCTTT
TRBD1	.	TRBV29-1	TRBJ2-2	CSVGTGQGTGELFF	TGCAGCGTTGGAACTGGACAGGGCACCGGGGAGCTGTTTTTT
TRBD1	.	TRBV3-1/TRBV3-2	TRBJ1-3	CASSLTGDHFSGNTIYF	TGTGCCAGCAGCCTAACAGGGGATCACTTCTCTGGAAACACCATATATTTT
TRBD1	.	TRBV3-1/TRBV3-2	TRBJ1-2	CASSPRTGFNYGYTF	TGTGCCAGCAGCCCCCGGACAGGGTTTAACTATGGCTACACCTTC
.	.	TRBV7-2	TRBJ1-5	CASSSLEGQPQHF	TGTGCCAGCAGCTCCCTCGAGGGTCAGCCCCAGCATTTT
TRBD2	once	TRBV7-2	TRBJ2-1	CASSLGSSGGEQFF	TGTGCCAGCAGCTTAGGTTCTAGCGGGGGGGAGCAGTTCTTC
.	once	TRBV7-9	TRBJ2-3	CASSFFPRRQGGGTDTQYF	TGTGCCAGCAGCTTTTTCCCCCGGCGACAGGGAGGAGGCACAGATACGCAGTATTTT
.	.	TRBV6-1	TRBJ1-2	CASSEADNYGYTF	TGTGCCAGCAGTGAAGCGGACAACTATGGCTACACCTTC
TRBD1	.	TRBV6-5	TRBJ1-1	CASSYTGTGISEAFF	TGTGCCAGCAGTTACACCGGGACAGGGATATCTGAAGCTTTCTTT
.	.	TRBV19	TRBJ1-5	CASHRSNQPQHF	TGTGCCAGCCACAGGAGCAATCAGCCCCAGCATTTT
.	.	TRBV5-1	TRBJ2-2	CASSQDQNTGELFF	TGCGCCAGCTCCCAGGACCAGAACACCGGGGAGCTGTTTTTT
.	.	TRBV27	TRBJ1-5	CASSFGQGSNQPQHF	TGTGCCAGCAGTTTTGGGCAGGGTAGCAATCAGCCCCAGCATTTT
TRBD1	.	TRBV4-1	TRBJ2-7	CASSFRTGGVDEQYF	TGCGCCAGCAGCTTTCGAACAGGGGGCGTCGACGAGCAGTACTTC
.	once	TRBV27	TRBJ1-2	CASSLRPALTGHF	TGTGCCAGCAGTTTGCGGCCCGCCCTAACTGGCCATTTC
TRBD1	.	TRBV5-1	TRBJ2-5	CASSLGQGETQYF	TGCGCCAGCAGCTTGGGACAGGGAGAGACCCAGTACTTC
.	.	TRBV29-1	TRBJ1-4	CLPRRALNEKLFF	TGCCTCCCCCGGCGGGCTCTTAATGAAAAACTGTTTTTT
.	.	TRBV5-1	TRBJ2-3	CASSSQGLDTQYF	TGCGCCAGCAGCTCCCAGGGATTAGATACGCAGTATTTT
.	once	TRBV5-1	TRBJ2-2	CASSLALGPDTGELFF	TGCGCCAGCAGCTTGGCCTTAGGGCCGGACACCGGGGAGCTGTTTTTT
TRBD1	.	TRBV7-8	TRBJ2-7	CASSWGQGIGEQYF	TGTGCCAGCAGCTGGGGACAGGGGATCGGCGAGCAGTACTTC
TRBD1	.	TRBV6-2/TRBV6-3	TRBJ1-6	CASSPRQGANSPLHF	TGTGCCAGCAGTCCAAGACAGGGGGCTAATTCACCCCTCCACTTT
.	.	TRBV7-2	TRBJ1-5	CASSATAYSNQPQHF	TGTGCCAGCAGCGCGACAGCGTATAGCAATCAGCCCCAGCATTTT
.	once	TRBV7-9	TRBJ1-6	CASSPPNSPLHF	TGTGCCAGCAGCCCTCCTAATTCACCCCTCCACTTT
TRBD1	.	TRBV5-1	TRBJ1-1	CASSSGQGGGHTEAFF	TGCGCCAGCAGCTCCGGACAGGGAGGGGGACACACTGAAGCTTTCTTT
.	.	TRBV6-1	TRBJ1-5	CASSERRNQPQHF	TGTGCCAGCAGTGAACGGAGAAATCAGCCCCAGCATTTT
.	.	TRBV7-2	TRBJ1-2	CASSLATGDGYTF	TGTGCCAGCAGCTTAGCCACAGGAGATGGCTACACCTTC
TRBD1	.	TRBV5-1	TRBJ2-1	CASSLAGQAYNEQFF	TGCGCCAGCAGCTTGGCAGGACAGGCTTACAATGAGCAGTTCTTC
.	once	TRBV6-6	TRBJ2-7	CASRPSDGPNTSEQYF	TGTGCCAGCAGGCCCTCAGACGGACCTAATACGAGCGAGCAGTACTTC